Described below is a single TCR beta chain sequence and its context. There are many counts of this clonotype. Its specific antigen is unknown. Per-nucleotide qualities are absent, and no much larger clonotype sits a single base away. This specimen belongs to a study of molecular identifiers for immune sequencing clone quantification (dated by TCRdb to the late 2010s). Notes on the research overall: For a replicate experiment, RNA from 20,000 or 100,000 naive CD8 T cells was divided into five aliquots, of which four were sequenced. The study was a methods study using CD8 T cells to benchmark molecular-identifier clustering-based TCR repertoire sequencing (MIDCIRS) and TCR RNA copy counting. Summary of the overall study and its limitations: Even against a background of about a million naive CD8 T cells, spiked-in Jurkat TCR RNA amounting to a single cell's worth was reported to be detectable. Modeling estimated about three recovered TCR RNA copies per cell, compared with about ten by digital PCR, which implies around 30% capture efficiency. The sizes of highly expanded clones could end up underestimated when identical TCR molecules share a barcode. Spiked-in Jurkat TCR RNA (approximately 10 copies' worth), which is not part of the donor repertoire, was contained in the naive libraries. In CMV-specific effector cells, clones with more than 20 RNA copies contained over 99% of molecules, whereas in naive cells such clones contained under 1% of molecules. When barcode sub-clustering was left out, chimeric consensus sequences inflated TCR diversity, with chimeras reaching as high as 47%.

Trimming removed 0 bases from V and 3 bases from J, leaving 12 bases between the germline ends. The CDR3 sequence holds 16 residues, the cysteine and phenylalanine included. Only the CDR3 DNA stays, 48 bases, in frame from base 1. CDR1 MNHEY and CDR2 SVGEGT are derived from the germline V gene. Libraries of naive CD8 T cells were built from anywhere between about 17,000 and 1,000,000 sorted cells, with 10%, 30% or 50% of the purified RNA used. On a BD FACSAria II, naive CD8 T cells were FACS-sorted as CD8+CD4-CCR7+CD45RA+ and collected into RLT Plus buffer. Nine to eleven TCR copies' worth of Jurkat RNA were spiked into roughly 17,000-1,100,000 naive CD8 T cell samples to test detection sensitivity. CD8 T cells were enriched with RosetteSep CD8+ T Cell Enrichment Cocktail and Ficoll-Paque, followed by ACK red cell lysis. Library method: PCR. The data were produced on a NextSeq 500. Bulk TCR libraries were made following a previously described method, with the TCR primers given in Table S5. The Qiagen AllPrep DNA/RNA kit was used to purify total RNA. Reads from multiple sequencing runs of the same library were pooled before analysis. On the study's bioinformatics: Only reads with exact TCR constant sequence were kept, trimmed to 150 nt, and grouped by their 12-nt molecular barcodes. Reads within each barcode group were sub-clustered using a 15% Levenshtein threshold, and quality-weighted consensus sequences were constructed for each RNA molecule. Non-functional sequences were excluded, and lower-count sequences lying one edit away from another sequence were also excluded. On the basis of fitting two negative binomial distributions, barcode sub-clusters with fewer than 20% of the maximum read count were discarded. TCRdb cleaned the public reads at Q25 with fastp, built clones with MiXCR and kept in-frame beta chains. When rows share a CDR3 protein, they turn into one entry using the most common DNA and genes. What appears here as the V and J calls and clone size reflects TCRdb's work, not the paper's. The sample profile shows about 630,000 distinct CDR3 sequences; about 25% of them were found once. Jointly, the top ten make up about 0.73% of the sample.

The receptor's source is a human donor in good health. Some libraries in this study had Jurkat cell RNA spiked in. The sample taken for sequencing was naive CD8+ T cells from blood, with Jurkat cell RNA spiked in. This sample's cell subset or site label indicates: FACS-sorted CD8+CD4-CCR7+CD45RA+ naive T cells. The chain is made from TRBV6-2 or TRBV6-3 and TRBJ1-5; the D gene is unclear. The CDR3 has the sequence CASSYSLTRFNQPQHF. The nucleotide sequence reads as follows: TGTGCCAGCAGTTACTCTTTGACACGCTTCAATCAGCCCCAGCATTTT.